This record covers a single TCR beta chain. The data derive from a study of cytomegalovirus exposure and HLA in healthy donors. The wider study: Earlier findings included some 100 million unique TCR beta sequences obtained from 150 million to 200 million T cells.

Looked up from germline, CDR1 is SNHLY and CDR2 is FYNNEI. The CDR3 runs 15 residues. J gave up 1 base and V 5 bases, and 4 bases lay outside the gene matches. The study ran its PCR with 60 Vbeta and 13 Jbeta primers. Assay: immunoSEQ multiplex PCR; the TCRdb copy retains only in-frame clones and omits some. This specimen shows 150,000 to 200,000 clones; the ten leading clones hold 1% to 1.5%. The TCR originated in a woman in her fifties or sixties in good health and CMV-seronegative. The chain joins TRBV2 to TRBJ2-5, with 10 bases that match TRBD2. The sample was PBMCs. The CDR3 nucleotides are TGTGCCAGCAGTCTAGCGGGAGCTGTCCAAGAGACCCAGTACTTC. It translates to CASSLAGAVQETQYF.